This T cell receptor (beta chain) emerged from a study of PD-1 blockade in classical Hodgkin lymphoma. Study observations and caveats: Repertoires differed for reasons still undefined, possibly disease activity or prior therapy. Newly diagnosed patients reportedly trailed healthy donors in baseline TCR diversity.

Time point specified: newly diagnosed, previously untreated cHL patient sample. Thawed PBMCs underwent magnetic negative selection to obtain purified CD8+ T cells. Concerning this clone itself: What it binds is unknown.

Using immunoSEQ multiplex PCR, the repertoire was profiled, and TCRdb retains in-frame clones only, with some absent. The sample contains about 21,000 clones, approximately 90% of which appear only once. The receptor was isolated from a human donor with classical Hodgkin lymphoma. Source material: CD8+ T cells from blood.

The DNA for the CDR3 is TGCGCCAGCAGCCACGGGCGGGACCCAGGGAGCGGGGAGCTGTTTTTT. Translated, it gives CASSHGRDPGSGELFF. This rearrangement joins TRBV4-1 to TRBJ2-2; perhaps TRBD2 as D (6 bases). Germline assignment: CDR1 MGHRA and CDR2 YSYEKL. V was trimmed by 3 bases and J by 7 bases, leaving 18 bases between them. This CDR3 has 16 amino acids.